The sequence of this T cell receptor beta chain was determined in a study of shared clonotypes between healthy human individuals. The protocol was immunoSEQ multiplex PCR, while the TCRdb copy is restricted to in-frame clones and leaves out a portion. Among 2 million or so clones, 95% were seen once, and the ten largest hold 0.1% to 0.15%. In germline, CDR1 is MGHRA, CDR2 YSYEKL. The CDR3 runs 15 residues. The junction had 6 bases not matched to a gene; V was cut back by 1 base and J by 5 bases. Sequenced: naive CD4+ T cells sorted from blood. The sample's subset: CD45RA+ positively selected. The TCR comes from a man between 18 and 35 years old in good health. The chain couples TRBV4-1 to TRBJ2-7, with 9 bases identical to TRBD1. The CDR3 loop reads CASSQVGTGKNEQYF. CDR3 DNA sequence: TGCGCCAGCAGCCAAGTAGGGACAGGGAAGAACGAGCAGTACTTC.